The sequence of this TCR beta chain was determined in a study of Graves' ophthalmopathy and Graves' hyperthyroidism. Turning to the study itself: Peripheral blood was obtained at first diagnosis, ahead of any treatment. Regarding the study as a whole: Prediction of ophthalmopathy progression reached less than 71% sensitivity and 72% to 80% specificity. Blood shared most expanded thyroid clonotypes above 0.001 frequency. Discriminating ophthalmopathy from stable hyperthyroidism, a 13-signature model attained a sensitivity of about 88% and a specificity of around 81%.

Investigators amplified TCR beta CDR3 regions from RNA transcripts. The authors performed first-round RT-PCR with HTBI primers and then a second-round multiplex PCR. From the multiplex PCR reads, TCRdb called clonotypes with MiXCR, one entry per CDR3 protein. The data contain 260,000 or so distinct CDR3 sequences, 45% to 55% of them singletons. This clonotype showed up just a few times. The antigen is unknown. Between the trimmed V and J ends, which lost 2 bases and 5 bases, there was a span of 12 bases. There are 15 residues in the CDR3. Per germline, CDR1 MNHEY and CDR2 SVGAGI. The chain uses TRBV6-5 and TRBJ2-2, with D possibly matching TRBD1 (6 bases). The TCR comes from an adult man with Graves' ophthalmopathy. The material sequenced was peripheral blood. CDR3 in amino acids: CASSYRDTPTGELFF. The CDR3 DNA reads TGTGCCAGCAGTTACCGGGACACGCCGACCGGGGAGCTGTTTTTT.